This T cell receptor beta chain was recovered during a study of blood T cell repertoires in COVID-19. In the study overall: Samples representing acute and convalescent COVID-19 were sourced from the United States, Italy and Spain. Sample material is recorded as cDNA or gDNA derived from T cells, B-cell-depleted T cells, or PBMCs.

The germline gives CDR1 GTSNPN, CDR2 SVGIG (reference sequence). The CDR3 runs 13 residues. The V gene lost 0 bases and the J gene lost 8 bases, with 10 bases spanning the gap. Study processing details: Reference gene primer amplification yielded estimated nucleated cell counts. Produced via immunoSEQ multiplex PCR; TCRdb's table is partial and in-frame only. For V, J and clone size, that table is used; D and trimming come from the DNA. The sample consists of 270,000 or so clones, 75% to 90% of them appearing once. The source of this sequence is a man aged 40-55 years with acute or convalescent COVID-19. This chain uses TRBV30 with TRBJ1-4; D is unresolved. The sample taken for sequencing was peripheral blood. CDR3 residues: CAWSVRWREKLFF. CDR3 nucleotide sequence: TGTGCCTGGAGTGTAAGGTGGCGGGAAAAACTGTTTTTT.